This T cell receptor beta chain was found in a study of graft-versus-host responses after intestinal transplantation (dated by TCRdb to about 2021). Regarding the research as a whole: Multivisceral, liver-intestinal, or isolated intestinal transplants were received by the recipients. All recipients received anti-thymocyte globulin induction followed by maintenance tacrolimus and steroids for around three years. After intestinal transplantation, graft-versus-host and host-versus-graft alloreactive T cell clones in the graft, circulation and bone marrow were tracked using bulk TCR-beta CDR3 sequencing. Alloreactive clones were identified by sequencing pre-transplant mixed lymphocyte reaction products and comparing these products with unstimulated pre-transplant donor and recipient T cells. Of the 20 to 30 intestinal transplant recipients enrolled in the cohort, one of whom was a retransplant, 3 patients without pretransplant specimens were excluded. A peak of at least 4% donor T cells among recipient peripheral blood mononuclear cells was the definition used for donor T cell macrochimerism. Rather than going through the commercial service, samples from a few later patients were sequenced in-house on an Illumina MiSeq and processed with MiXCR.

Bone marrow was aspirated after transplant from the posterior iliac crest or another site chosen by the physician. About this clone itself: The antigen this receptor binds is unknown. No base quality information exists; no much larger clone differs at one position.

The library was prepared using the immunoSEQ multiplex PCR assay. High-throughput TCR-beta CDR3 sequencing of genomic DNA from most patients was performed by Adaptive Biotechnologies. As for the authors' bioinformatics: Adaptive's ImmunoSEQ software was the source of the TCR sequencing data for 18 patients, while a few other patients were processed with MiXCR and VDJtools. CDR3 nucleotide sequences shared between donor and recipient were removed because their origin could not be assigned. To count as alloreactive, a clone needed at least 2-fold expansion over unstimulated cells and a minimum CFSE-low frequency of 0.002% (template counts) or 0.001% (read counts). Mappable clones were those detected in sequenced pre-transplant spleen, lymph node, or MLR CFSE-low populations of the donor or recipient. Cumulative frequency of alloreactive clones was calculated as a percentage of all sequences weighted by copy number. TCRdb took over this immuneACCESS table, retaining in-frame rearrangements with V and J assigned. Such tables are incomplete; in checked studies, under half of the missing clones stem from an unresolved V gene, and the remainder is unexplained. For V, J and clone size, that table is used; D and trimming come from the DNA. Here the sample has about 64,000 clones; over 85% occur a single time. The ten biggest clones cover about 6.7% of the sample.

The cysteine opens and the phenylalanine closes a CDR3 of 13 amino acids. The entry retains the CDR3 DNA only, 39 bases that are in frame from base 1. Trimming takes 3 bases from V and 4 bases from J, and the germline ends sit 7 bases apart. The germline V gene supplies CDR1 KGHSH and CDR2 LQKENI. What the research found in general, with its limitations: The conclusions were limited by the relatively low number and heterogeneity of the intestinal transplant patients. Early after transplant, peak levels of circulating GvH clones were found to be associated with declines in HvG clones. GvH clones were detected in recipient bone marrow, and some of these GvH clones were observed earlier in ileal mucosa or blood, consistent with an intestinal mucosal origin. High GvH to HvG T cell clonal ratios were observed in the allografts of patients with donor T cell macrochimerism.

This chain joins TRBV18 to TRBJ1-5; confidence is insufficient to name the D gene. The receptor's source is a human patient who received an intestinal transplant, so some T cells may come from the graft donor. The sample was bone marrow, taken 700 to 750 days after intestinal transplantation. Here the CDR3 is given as CASSPGGNQPQHF. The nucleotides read TGTGCCAGCTCACCCGGCGGGAATCAGCCCCAGCATTTT. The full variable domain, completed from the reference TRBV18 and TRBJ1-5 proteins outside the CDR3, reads NAGVMQNPRHLVRRRGQEARLRCSPMKGHSHVYWYRQLPEEGLKFMVYLQKENIIDESGMPKERFSAEFPKEGPSILRIQQVVRGDSAAYFCASSPGGNQPQHFGDGTRLSIL.